Listed below are T cell receptor beta chains from one sample, sequenced in a study of cytomegalovirus exposure and HLA in healthy donors. The table came from immunoSEQ multiplex PCR; TCRdb's copy has only in-frame clones and leaves some out. The profile covers about 130,000 clones, with roughly 74% appearing a single time and 3% to 4.5% taken by the ten largest. The sequencing sample was made of PBMCs. These receptors all come from a man between 35 and 55 years old in good health and CMV-seronegative. CDR3s include the opening cysteine and the closing phenylalanine or tryptophan. The D gene is left open where the match is weak. Part of the rows lack a size; the others show once, few, many or a class for expanded clones.

clone_size j_call d_call v_call cdr3_aa cdr3_nt
- TRBJ1-2 - TRBV7-2 CASSRLREINYGYTF TGTGCCAGCAGCCGCCTAAGGGAGATTAACTATGGCTACACCTTC
- TRBJ2-7 TRBD1 TRBV7-3 CASRQPGQTYEQYF TGTGCCAGCAGGCAACCGGGACAGACCTACGAGCAGTACTTC
- TRBJ2-1 - TRBV6-5 CASSSRFSNEQFF TGTGCCAGCAGTTCCCGGTTTAGCAATGAGCAGTTCTTC
- TRBJ1-3 - TRBV11-3 CASSLGEGTIYF TGTGCCAGCAGCTTGGGCGAAGGCACCATATATTTT
once TRBJ2-2 TRBD1 TRBV7-9 CASSSAGTGNTGELFF TGTGCCAGCAGCTCAGCCGGGACAGGTAACACCGGGGAGCTGTTTTTT
- TRBJ1-5 TRBD1 TRBV5-8 CASSFGQAPNQPQHF TGTGCCAGCAGCTTCGGACAGGCGCCCAATCAGCCCCAGCATTTT
- TRBJ2-5 - TRBV4-1 CASSQVSSPQAAVAQYF TGCGCCAGCAGCCAAGTGTCGTCGCCCCAAGCCGCCGTGGCCCAGTACTTC
- TRBJ2-5 TRBD2 TRBV9 CASSAGGEEETQYF TGTGCCAGCAGCGCCGGGGGGGAGGAAGAGACCCAGTACTTC
- TRBJ1-1 - TRBV9 CASSLEGGRTEAFF TGTGCCAGCAGCTTAGAAGGGGGTAGGACTGAAGCTTTCTTT
- TRBJ2-1 TRBD2 TRBV5-1 CASSYLAGGYNEQFF TGCGCCAGCAGCTATCTAGCGGGGGGTTACAATGAGCAGTTCTTC
- TRBJ2-5 - TRBV7-2 CASSSRSYQETQYF TGTGCCAGCAGCTCCCGTTCGTACCAAGAGACCCAGTACTTC
- TRBJ2-2 - TRBV9 CASSVDWGRTGELFF TGTGCCAGCAGCGTAGACTGGGGGCGAACCGGGGAGCTGTTTTTT
- TRBJ2-2 - TRBV7-2 CASSFDRNTGELFF TGTGCCAGCAGCTTCGACAGGAACACCGGGGAGCTGTTTTTT
- TRBJ1-5 - TRBV18 CASSPLQGNNQPQHF TGTGCCAGCTCACCACTACAGGGCAACAATCAGCCCCAGCATTTT
- TRBJ2-5 - TRBV18 CASSQAWRETQYF TGTGCCAGCTCGCAGGCATGGCGAGAGACCCAGTACTTC
- TRBJ2-7 TRBD1 TRBV7-9 CASSFGQGSRTYEQYF TGTGCCAGCAGCTTCGGACAGGGCTCAAGGACCTACGAGCAGTACTTC
- TRBJ2-7 TRBD1 TRBV5-6 CASSLWPRDRSGEQYF TGTGCCAGCAGCTTGTGGCCCCGGGACAGGTCGGGTGAGCAGTACTTC
- TRBJ1-1 TRBD1 TRBV18 CASSPTSGQLMNTEAFF TGTGCCAGCTCACCTACTTCGGGACAGCTCATGAACACTGAAGCTTTCTTT
- TRBJ2-3 - TRBV7-2 CASSLWGMEGTQYF TGTGCCAGCAGCTTATGGGGGATGGAGGGTACGCAGTATTTT
few TRBJ1-1 - TRBV6-5 CASTPRLGLEAFF TGTGCCAGCACCCCGAGACTGGGGCTTGAAGCTTTCTTT
few TRBJ1-2 TRBD1 TRBV7-9 CASSSGQGDYGYTF TGTGCCAGCAGCAGCGGACAGGGTGACTATGGCTACACCTTC
- TRBJ2-7 - TRBV7-9 CASSDTRAEQYF TGTGCCAGTTCGGACACGCGCGCCGAGCAGTACTTC
- TRBJ1-1 - TRBV29-1 CSAQALNTEAFF TGCAGCGCACAGGCGTTGAACACTGAAGCTTTCTTT
- TRBJ2-7 TRBD1 TRBV4-2 CASSRDLGQGDFYEQYF TGTGCCAGCAGCCGCGATCTAGGACAGGGCGATTTCTACGAGCAGTACTTC
- TRBJ1-2 - TRBV11-1 CASSANGRLNYGYTF TGTGCCAGCAGCGCTAACGGTAGATTGAACTATGGCTACACCTTC
- TRBJ2-5 - TRBV9 CASSVVGSGVYQETQYF TGTGCCAGCAGCGTAGTGGGATCAGGGGTGTACCAAGAGACCCAGTACTTC
few TRBJ1-1 - TRBV18 CASSQAGNTEAFF TGTGCCAGCTCACAAGCGGGGAACACTGAAGCTTTCTTT
- TRBJ1-5 - TRBV7-9 CASGGGGAGNNQPQHF TGTGCCAGCGGAGGAGGCGGGGCAGGAAACAATCAGCCCCAGCATTTT
- TRBJ2-7 - TRBV5-1 CASSPQGYEQYF TGCGCCAGTTCTCCGCAGGGGTACGAGCAGTACTTC
- TRBJ1-2 TRBD1 TRBV27 CASSMGQGSYGYTF TGTGCCAGCAGTATGGGACAGGGATCTTATGGCTACACCTTC